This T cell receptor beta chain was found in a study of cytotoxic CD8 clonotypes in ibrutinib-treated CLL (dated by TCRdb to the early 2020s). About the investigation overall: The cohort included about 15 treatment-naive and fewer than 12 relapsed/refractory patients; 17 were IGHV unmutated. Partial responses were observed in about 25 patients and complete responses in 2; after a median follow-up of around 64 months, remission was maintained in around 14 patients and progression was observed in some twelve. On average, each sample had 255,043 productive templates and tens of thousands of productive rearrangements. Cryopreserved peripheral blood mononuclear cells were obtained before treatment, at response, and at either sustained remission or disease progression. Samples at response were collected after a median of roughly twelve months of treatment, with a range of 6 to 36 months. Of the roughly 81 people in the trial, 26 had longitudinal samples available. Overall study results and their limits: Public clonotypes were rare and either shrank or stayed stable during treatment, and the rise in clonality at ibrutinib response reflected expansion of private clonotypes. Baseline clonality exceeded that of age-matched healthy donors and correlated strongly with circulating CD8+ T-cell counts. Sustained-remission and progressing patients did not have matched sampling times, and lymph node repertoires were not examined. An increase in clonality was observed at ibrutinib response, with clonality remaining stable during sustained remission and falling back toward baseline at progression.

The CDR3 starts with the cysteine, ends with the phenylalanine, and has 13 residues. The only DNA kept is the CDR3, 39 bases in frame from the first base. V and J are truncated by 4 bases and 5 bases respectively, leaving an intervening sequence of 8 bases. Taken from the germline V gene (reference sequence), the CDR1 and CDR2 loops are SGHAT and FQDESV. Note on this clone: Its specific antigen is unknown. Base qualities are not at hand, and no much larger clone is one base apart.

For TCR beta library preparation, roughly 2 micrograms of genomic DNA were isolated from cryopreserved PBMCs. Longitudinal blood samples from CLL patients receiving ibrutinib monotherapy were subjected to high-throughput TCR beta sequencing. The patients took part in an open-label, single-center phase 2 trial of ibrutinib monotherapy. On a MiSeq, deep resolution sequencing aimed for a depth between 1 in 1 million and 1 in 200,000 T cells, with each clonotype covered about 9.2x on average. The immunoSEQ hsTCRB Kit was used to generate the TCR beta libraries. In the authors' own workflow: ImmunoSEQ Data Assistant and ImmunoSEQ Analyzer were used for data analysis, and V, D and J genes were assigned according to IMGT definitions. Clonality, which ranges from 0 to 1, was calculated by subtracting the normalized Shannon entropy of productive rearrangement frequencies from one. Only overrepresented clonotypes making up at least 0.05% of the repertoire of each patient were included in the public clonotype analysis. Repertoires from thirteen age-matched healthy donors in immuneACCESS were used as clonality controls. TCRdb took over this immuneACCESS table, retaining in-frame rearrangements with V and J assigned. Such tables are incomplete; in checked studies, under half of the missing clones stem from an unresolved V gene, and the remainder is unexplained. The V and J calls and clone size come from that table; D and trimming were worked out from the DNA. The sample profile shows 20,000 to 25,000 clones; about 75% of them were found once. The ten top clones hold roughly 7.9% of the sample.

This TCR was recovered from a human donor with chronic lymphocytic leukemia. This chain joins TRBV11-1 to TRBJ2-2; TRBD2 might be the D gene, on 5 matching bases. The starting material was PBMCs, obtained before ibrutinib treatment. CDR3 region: CASSWGVTGELFF. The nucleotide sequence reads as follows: TGTGCCAGCAGCTGGGGAGTGACCGGGGAGCTGTTTTTT.